Detailed here is one T cell receptor (beta chain). The antigen is not known. Primed by a sample-barcoded 5' primer and a J-beta primer mix, a second PCR proceeded for 7 to 11 cycles. A template-switch adaptor containing 12 random nucleotides labeled each cDNA molecule. TCRdb redid the calling of the 5' RACE reads with MiXCR, one entry per CDR3 protein. This table has about 1.5 million distinct CDR3 sequences, roughly 43% appearing once. The extraction recovered at least 5 micrograms of total RNA per sample. V was clipped by 1 base and J by 4 bases; unmatched bases: 11. Germline CDR1 and CDR2: SGHTA and FQGNSA. The CDR3 length is 18 residues. The sample belongs to a study of blood T cells in healthy people across ages. Points from the study as a whole: Per million T cells, TCR beta diversity dropped about linearly as age rose. Investigators treated diversity estimates from one million T cells as underestimates.

The chain employs TRBV7-2 and TRBJ2-2, with 8 nucleotides matching TRBD2. The sequencing input was blood. The source is a woman aged 18 to 35 in good health. The CDR3 reads CASSLGPGLVSLTGELFF. The DNA for the CDR3 is TGTGCCAGCAGCTTAGGGCCGGGACTAGTATCTCTCACCGGGGAGCTGTTTTTT.